The 29 T cell receptor beta chains below were found in one sample sequenced in a study of beta chain features in type 1 diabetes. Whole-study results and caveats: Among all four CD4+ subsets, Type 1 diabetes patients had TCRB CDR3s that were moderately but significantly shorter.

Expressed TCRB transcripts were sequenced because the entire RNA isolate underwent reverse transcription. Assay used: immunoSEQ multiplex PCR; TCRdb lists only in-frame clones, some missing. The sample gives about 660,000 clones, roughly 13% of which show up once; approximately 0.043% is in the top ten. Their antigens are not known. The sequencing sample was made of naive CD4+ T cells from blood. The receptors shown here come from a man younger than 30 with type 1 diabetes.

The gene calls are TRBV30 and TRBJ2-3, with D tentatively TRBD1 (5 bases). The CDR3 has 12 residues. V was trimmed by 7 bases and J by 0 bases, leaving 8 bases between them. Per germline, CDR1 GTSNPN and CDR2 SVGIG (reference sequence). The CDR3 sequence is CASDTSTDTQYF. The CDR3 DNA is TGTGCCTCGGACACTAGCACAGATACGCAGTATTTT.

This clone occurred a few times. This rearrangement joins TRBV7-8 to TRBJ2-5, with no clear D. Trimming stripped 3 bases from V and 5 bases from J, with 10 bases between. Germline lookup yields CDR1 SGHVS and CDR2 FQNEAQ. The length of the CDR3 is 13 residues. The DNA for the CDR3 is TGTGCCAGCAGCTTCTGGGGTGGGGAGACCCAGTACTTC. Translated: CASSFWGGETQYF.

This clone was detected a few times. The genes are TRBV7-9 and TRBJ2-2; D is possibly TRBD1 (6 bases). V lost 1 base to trimming and J lost 4 bases, with 7 bases between them. Looked up from germline, CDR1 is SEHNR and CDR2 is FQNEAQ (reference sequence). This CDR3 is 14 amino acids long. In nucleotides, the CDR3 is TGTGCCAGCAGCTTAGACAGGGCCACCGGGGAGCTGTTTTTT. Its protein is CASSLDRATGELFF.

This clone has just a few counts. DNA for the CDR3: TGTGCCAGCAGCTTCGGTCGGCTTAATACAGATACGCAGTATTTT. Its translation: CASSFGRLNTDTQYF. The chain couples TRBV7-9 to TRBJ2-3, with D unresolved. V lost 3 bases and J 3 bases, leaving 13 bases between the germline ends. Per the germline V gene, CDR1 is SEHNR and CDR2 is FQNEAQ (reference sequence). This CDR3 region has 15 residues. The entire variable domain, with the rest obtained from reference TRBV7-9 and TRBJ2-3, is as follows: DTGVSQNPRHKITKRGQNVTFRCDPISEHNRLYWYRQTLGQGPEFLTYFQNEAQLEKSRLLSDRFSAERPKGSFSTLEIQRTEQGDSAMYLCASSFGRLNTDTQYFGPGTRLTVL.

The chain recombines TRBV9 with TRBJ2-1; TRBD1 agrees at 10 bases. The J segment lost 4 bases and the V segment lost 3 bases, leaving 4 bases of the junction unmatched. Germline V gene data show CDR1 as SGDLS and CDR2 as YYNGEE. The CDR3 extends over 15 amino acids. The CDR3 sequence is CASSGDRGLYNEQFF. CDR3 bases: TGTGCCAGCAGCGGCGACAGGGGGCTGTACAATGAGCAGTTCTTC. Full variable domain (remainder filled in from reference TRBV9 and TRBJ2-1): DSGVTQTPKHLITATGQRVTLRCSPRSGDLSVYWYQQSLDQGLQFLIQYYNGEERAKGNILERFSAQQFPDLHSELNLSSLELGDSALYFCASSGDRGLYNEQFFGPGTRLTVL.

The rearrangement links TRBV4-1 to TRBJ2-7; 10 nucleotides align to TRBD2. The CDR3 is 15 residues long. V lost 5 bases and J lost 0; bases outside the gene matches: 4. The germline V gene encodes CDR1 MGHRA and CDR2 YSYEKL. The CDR3 DNA reads TGCGCCAGCAGCAATAGCGGGAGGAGCTCCTACGAGCAGTACTTC. As protein: CASSNSGRSSYEQYF.

Notes on this clone: Sequence at one end of the junction differs from germline and may be a read error. This rearrangement joins TRBV7-7 to TRBJ2-1; 9 bases map to TRBD1. The CDR3 length is 18 residues. Germline values: CDR1 SSHAT, CDR2 FNYEAQ (reference sequence). The CDR3 sequence: CASSQGQGVLDAYNEQFF. CDR3 nucleotides: TGTGCTAGCAGCCAGGGACAGGGTGTTCTGGACGCATACAATGAGCAGTTCTTC.

This clone has just a few counts. This rearrangement joins TRBV7-9 to TRBJ1-1; TRBD1 aligns across 7 bases. Germline CDR1 and CDR2: SEHNR and FQNEAQ (reference sequence). The CDR3 contains 14 residues. Trimming cost V 4 bases and J 5 bases; bases outside gene matches: 7. CDR3 in DNA: TGTGCCAGCAGCTCTTTCAGGGGGAAGACTGAAGCTTTCTTT. The encoded protein is CASSSFRGKTEAFF.

On this clone itself: The sample holds other DNA sequences that translate to the same CDR3. The chain carries TRBV5-1 and TRBJ2-5; 7 bases are shared with TRBD1. The CDR3 has 14 residues. V lost 4 bases, J lost 2 bases, and 5 bases stayed unmatched. Germline values: CDR1 SGHRS, CDR2 YFSETQ. CDR3 in DNA: TGCGCCAGCAGCCCCGGGACAGTTCAAGAGACCCAGTACTTC. Its translation: CASSPGTVQETQYF. Based on the CDR3 plus reference TRBV5-1 and TRBJ2-5, the full variable domain is KAGVTQTPRYLIKTRGQQVTLSCSPISGHRSVSWYQQTPGQGLQFLFEYFSETQRNKGNFPGRFSGRQFSNSRSEMNVSTLELGDSALYLCASSPGTVQETQYFGPGTRLLVL.

This CDR3 reads CASSLRSVGNQPQHF. The DNA for the CDR3 is TGTGCCAGCAGCTTACGATCGGTGGGCAATCAGCCCCAGCATTTT. The gene calls are TRBV7-8 and TRBJ1-5; no clear D gene. Germline CDR1 is SGHVS and CDR2 is FQNEAQ. Between the trimmed V and J ends, which lost 2 bases and 2 bases, there was a span of 10 bases. CDR3 length equals 15 residues.

This chain connects TRBV28 to TRBJ2-3, with TRBD1 identical over 9 bases. There are 17 residues in the CDR3. J was trimmed by 7 bases and V by 5 bases; bases with no gene match: 16. Germline CDR1 MDHEN, CDR2 SYDVKM. In DNA form, the CDR3 reads TGTGCCAGCAGTGTAGCCGGGACAGGGAGTGTGTGGTATACGCAGTATTTT. Residues: CASSVAGTGSVWYTQYF.

This clone has a handful of counts. The genes are TRBV2 and TRBJ1-1; D is possibly TRBD1 (5 bases). Trimming took 8 bases from V and 4 from J, leaving 14 bases between them. The CDR3 sequence is 13 residues long. Germline lookup yields CDR1 SNHLY and CDR2 FYNNEI. DNA of the CDR3: TGTGCCAGCCTCTTTGCAGGGACCACTGAAGCTTTCTTT. Translated, it gives CASLFAGTTEAFF.

This clone showed up just a few times. This sequence joins TRBV6-5 and TRBJ1-1; 9 bases line up with TRBD1. CDR1 and CDR2 (germline): MNHEY, SVGAGI. V was clipped by 4 bases and J by 7 bases; unmatched bases: 1. The CDR3 is 12 amino acids. CDR3: CASSWTGDEAFF. The CDR3 DNA follows: TGTGCCAGCAGTTGGACAGGGGATGAAGCTTTCTTT.

The chain links TRBV4-3 to TRBJ2-7, with 8 bases lining up with TRBD1. The germline V gene encodes CDR1 LGHNA and CDR2 YSLEER. CDR3 size: 16 residues. With 3 bases clipped from V and 2 bases from J, the junction kept 9 bases outside the gene matches. This chain's CDR3 is CASSHTLRRGPYEQYF. In nucleotides, the CDR3 is TGCGCCAGCAGCCACACACTCCGCAGGGGGCCCTACGAGCAGTACTTC.

This clone was recorded a few times. This chain's CDR3 is CASSQDGSGAANTGELFF. Written as DNA, the CDR3 is TGCGCCAGCAGCCAAGATGGTAGCGGGGCCGCGAACACCGGGGAGCTGTTTTTT. V usage is TRBV4-3 and J usage is TRBJ2-2; 8 bases are a match to TRBD2. Germline values: CDR1 LGHNA, CDR2 YSLEER. The CDR3 extends over 18 amino acids. V shed 0 bases and J 0 bases; nucleotides not matched to a gene: 6.

The rearrangement links TRBV5-1 to TRBJ2-5, with 9 bases identical to TRBD2. Trimming took 0 bases from V and 5 from J; bases not matched to a gene: 8. Germline values: CDR1 SGHRS, CDR2 YFSETQ. The CDR3 is made up of 16 amino acids. The CDR3 nucleotides read TGCGCCAGCAGCTTGGAGCGCGGGAGGGCCGGGGAGACCCAGTACTTC. The encoded protein is CASSLERGRAGETQYF. The complete variable domain, with remaining parts taken from reference TRBV5-1 and TRBJ2-5, reads KAGVTQTPRYLIKTRGQQVTLSCSPISGHRSVSWYQQTPGQGLQFLFEYFSETQRNKGNFPGRFSGRQFSNSRSEMNVSTLELGDSALYLCASSLERGRAGETQYFGPGTRLLVL.

The V call is TRBV30, the J call TRBJ1-1; D is undetermined. This CDR3 contains 15 residues. The germline gives CDR1 GTSNPN, CDR2 SVGIG (reference sequence). V was pared by 2 bases and J by 8 bases, with 21 bases between. CDR3 sequence (DNA): TGTGCCTGGAGTTCCTCCGACCGGGCTCCCAGGGAAGCTTTCTTT. This translates into CAWSSSDRAPREAFF.

The chain joins TRBV7-3 to TRBJ2-1; TRBD1 or TRBD2 may be the D gene (5 bases each). V was clipped by 10 bases and J by 0 bases, with 16 bases between them. Germline lookup yields CDR1 SGHTA and CDR2 FQGTGA. This CDR3 has 15 residues. CDR3 sequence: CATSGQAISYNEQFF. The CDR3 coding sequence is TGTGCCACCTCGGGGCAGGCAATCTCCTACAATGAGCAGTTCTTC.

The V call is TRBV5-1, the J call TRBJ1-1; no clear D. The V and J ends lost 3 bases and 1 base respectively, with 7 bases between them. This CDR3 has 13 residues. Germline V CDR1 and CDR2: SGHRS, YFSETQ. CDR3 loop: CASSWTENTEAFF. The CDR3 DNA is TGCGCCAGCAGCTGGACGGAGAACACTGAAGCTTTCTTT.

This clone was seen only a few times. The chain employs TRBV30 and TRBJ2-7; a weak D match, TRBD2 (6 bases). This CDR3 has 14 amino acids. From germline, CDR1 is GTSNPN and CDR2 SVGIG (reference sequence). With 2 bases removed from V and 1 base from J, the gap between germline ends came to 12 bases. CDR3 sequence reads: CAWSMGRDSYEQYF. Here the CDR3 DNA reads TGTGCCTGGAGTATGGGGCGGGATTCCTACGAGCAGTACTTC.

This rearrangement joins TRBV30 to TRBJ1-1, with TRBD1 matching 7 bases. Germline CDR1 is GTSNPN and CDR2 is SVGIG (reference sequence). V lost 3 bases, J lost 0 bases, and 10 bases stayed unmatched. The CDR3 loop spans 16 amino acids. CDR3 DNA sequence: TGTGCCTGGAGAGGCCCTCGGGACAGATTGAACACTGAAGCTTTCTTT. Its translation: CAWRGPRDRLNTEAFF.

This chain connects TRBV6-6 to TRBJ2-7; no clear D gene. This CDR3 has 14 amino acids. Germline assignment: CDR1 MNHNY and CDR2 SVGAGI (reference sequence). With 0 bases removed from V and 2 bases from J, the gap between germline ends came to 8 bases. Here the CDR3 reads CASSYSLGPYEQYF. CDR3 coding DNA: TGTGCCAGCAGTTACTCACTGGGCCCCTACGAGCAGTACTTC.

This clone was seen a few times. The rearrangement joins TRBV10-3 to TRBJ2-3; a weak D match, TRBD2 (6 bases). Germline-derived CDR1 and CDR2 are ENHRY and SYGVKD. The length of the CDR3 is 13 residues. V was cut by 4 bases and J by 4 bases, with 9 bases left in between. CDR3 region: CAISASGSDTQYF. CDR3 DNA: TGTGCCATCAGTGCAAGCGGGTCAGATACGCAGTATTTT.

There are a few counts of this clone. The chain links TRBV5-1 to TRBJ2-7; D ambiguous. The CDR3 totals 15 residues. Germline values: CDR1 SGHRS, CDR2 YFSETQ. V lost 4 bases, J lost 0 bases, and 14 bases lay in between. The CDR3 region is CASSPRTESSYEQYF. The CDR3 DNA is TGCGCCAGCAGCCCCAGGACCGAGAGCTCCTACGAGCAGTACTTC.

The chain recombines TRBV29-1 with TRBJ2-1; TRBD2 agrees at 7 bases. Germline V gene lookup returns CDR1 SQVTM and CDR2 ANQGSEA. This CDR3 comprises 15 residues. Trimming removed 5 bases from V and 0 bases from J; junction bases left unmatched: 7. The CDR3 sequence is CSVSQAGSSYNEQFF. Written as DNA, the CDR3 is TGCAGCGTTTCCCAAGCGGGGAGCTCCTACAATGAGCAGTTCTTC.

This clone was seen a handful of times. This chain connects TRBV25-1 to TRBJ2-3, with a tentative D call TRBD2 (5 bases). Per the germline V gene, CDR1 is MGHDK and CDR2 is SYGVNS. Trimming removed 11 bases at V and 10 bases at J, with 13 bases between. The CDR3 totals 10 residues. The CDR3 spells CASSGVSQYF. The CDR3 nucleotides read TGTGCCTCCTCCGGGGTATCGCAGTATTTT.

This chain connects TRBV28 to TRBJ1-3; no definite D call. The germline gives CDR1 MDHEN, CDR2 SYDVKM. V dropped 5 bases and J dropped 0 bases, with 20 bases sitting between them. The CDR3 extends over 18 amino acids. CDR3 loop: CASSTIYSLDDSGNTIYF. The CDR3 bases are TGTGCCAGCAGTACGATCTACAGCCTGGATGACTCTGGAAACACCATATATTTT.

This clone was seen a few times. The rearrangement links TRBV10-3 to TRBJ1-3; D not resolved. CDR1 ENHRY and CDR2 SYGVKD come from the germline V gene. The CDR3 spans 14 residues. V was shortened by 3 bases and J by 2 bases, with 8 bases between the two germline ends. The CDR3 nucleotides read TGTGCCATCAGTGAAAGGAGTCCTGGAAACACCATATATTTT. Translation gives CAISERSPGNTIYF.

In this sample, this clone turned up a few times. The rearrangement links TRBV5-1 to TRBJ1-1; no definite D call. The germline V gene has CDR1 SGHRS and CDR2 YFSETQ. The CDR3 length is 14 residues. Trimming cost V 5 bases and J 2 bases, with 13 bases left between them. The chain's CDR3 is CASRRMVTNTEAFF. DNA of the CDR3: TGCGCCAGCAGAAGAATGGTAACCAACACTGAAGCTTTCTTT.